This T cell receptor beta chain was retrieved from a study of shared clonotypes between healthy human individuals. This clone has a single count. For every subset, genomic DNA was evenly distributed across several immunoSEQ plates. The method was immunoSEQ multiplex PCR; TCRdb's version includes in-frame clones alone and lacks a portion of them. The sample carries about 660,000 clones, 74% recorded once. Germline CDR1 and CDR2: SNHLY and FYNNEI. The CDR3 sequence is 13 residues long. V was cut by 6 bases and J by 7 bases, with 12 bases left in between. The clonotype comes from a woman aged 25-40 years in good health. The chain employs TRBV2 and TRBJ2-2; D is unclear. Sequenced input: memory CD4+ T cells sorted from blood. As to subset: CD45RA-negative fraction. The CDR3 region is CASRALRNGELFF. The CDR3 nucleotides read TGTGCCAGCAGGGCACTACGGAACGGGGAGCTGTTTTTT.